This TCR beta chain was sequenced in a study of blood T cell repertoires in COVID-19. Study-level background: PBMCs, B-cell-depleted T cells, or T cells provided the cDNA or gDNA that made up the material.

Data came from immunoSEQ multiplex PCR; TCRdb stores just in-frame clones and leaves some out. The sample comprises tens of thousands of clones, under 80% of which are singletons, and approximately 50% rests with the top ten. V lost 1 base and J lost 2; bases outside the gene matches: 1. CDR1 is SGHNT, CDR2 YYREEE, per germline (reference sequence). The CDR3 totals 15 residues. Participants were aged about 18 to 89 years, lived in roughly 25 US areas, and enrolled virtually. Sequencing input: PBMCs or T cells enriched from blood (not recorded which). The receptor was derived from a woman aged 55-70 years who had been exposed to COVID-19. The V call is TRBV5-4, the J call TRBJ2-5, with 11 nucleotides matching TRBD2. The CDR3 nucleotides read TGTGCCAGCAGCTTGTTAGCGGGGGGGCAAGAGACCCAGTACTTC. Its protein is CASSLLAGGQETQYF.